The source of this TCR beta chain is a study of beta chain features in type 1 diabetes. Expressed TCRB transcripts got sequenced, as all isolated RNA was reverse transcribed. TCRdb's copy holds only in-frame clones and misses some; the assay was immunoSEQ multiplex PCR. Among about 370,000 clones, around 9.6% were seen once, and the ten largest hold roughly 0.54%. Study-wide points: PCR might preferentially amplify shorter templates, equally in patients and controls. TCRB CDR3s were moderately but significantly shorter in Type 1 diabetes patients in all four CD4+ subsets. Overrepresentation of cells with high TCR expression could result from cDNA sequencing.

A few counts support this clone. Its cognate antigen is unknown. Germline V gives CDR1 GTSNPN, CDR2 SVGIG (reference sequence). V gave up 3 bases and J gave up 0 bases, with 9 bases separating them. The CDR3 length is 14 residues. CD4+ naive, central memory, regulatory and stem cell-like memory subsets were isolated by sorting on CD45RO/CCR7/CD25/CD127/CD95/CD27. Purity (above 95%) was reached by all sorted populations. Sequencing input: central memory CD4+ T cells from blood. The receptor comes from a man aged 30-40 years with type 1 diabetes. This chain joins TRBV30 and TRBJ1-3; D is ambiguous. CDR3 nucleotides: TGTGCCTGGAGCGGACGCAGCTCTGGAAACACCATATATTTT. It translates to CAWSGRSSGNTIYF.